At least ten counts were recorded for the clone carrying this T cell receptor (beta chain). Its antigen is still unknown. V was pared by 1 base and J by 1 base, with 13 bases between. The CDR3 length is 17 residues. Per germline, CDR1 LGHNA and CDR2 YSLEER. The data were taken from a study of response to subunit inactivated influenza vaccine. Study outcomes and limitations: Authors suggested each seasonal influenza vaccination recruits few new T cells.

Via MiXCR, TCRdb re-called the RT-PCR reads, giving one row per CDR3 protein. This sample carries roughly 650,000 distinct CDR3 sequences, 14% of them seen once, and the ten largest clones take less than 9%. The TCR sequence derives from a man aged 45-65 years who received an inactivated influenza vaccine. The rearrangement uses TRBV4-3 and TRBJ2-2; D gene ambiguous. The starting material was PBMCs from blood, obtained 14 to 15 days before vaccination. The CDR3 spells CASSQVSRHLNTGELFF. The CDR3 nucleotides read TGCGCCAGCAGCCAAGTTTCCCGACATCTGAACACCGGGGAGCTGTTTTTT.